Given below is one T cell receptor beta chain in context. This receptor's antigen is unknown. The sample holds no much larger clone one base away, and base qualities are not on file. One collaborating source in Seattle enrolled patients during active infection and followed them longitudinally through the course of disease. Whole blood was collected in K2EDTA tubes by collaborating institutions according to the institutions' own protocols. For TCRbeta analysis, collaborator samples were shipped as frozen whole blood, as isolated PBMCs, or as DNA extracted from either sample type. TCRbeta CDR3 regions were amplified from genomic DNA using the immunoSEQ Assay, a bias-controlled multiplex PCR. In the original analysis: The number of nucleated cells in each sample was estimated by amplification of reference gene primers within the assay. Sequence reads were collapsed and filtered to measure the absolute abundance of every unique TCRbeta CDR3 rearrangement. For each sample, productive Simpson clonality was calculated as the square root of Simpson's diversity index across productive rearrangements. Not all clones reach the TCRdb copy of this immuneACCESS table, which keeps in-frame sequences only. Checked studies attribute under half of the gap to unresolved V genes and leave the rest unexplained. Clone size and the V and J calls come from that table; the DNA yielded D and trimming. Here the sample has around 60,000 clones; 80% to 90% occur a single time. The ten top clones hold roughly 18% of the sample.

The CDR3 sequence holds 13 residues, the cysteine and phenylalanine included. The only DNA kept is the CDR3, 39 bases in frame from the first base. CDR1 is given as LNHDA and CDR2 as SQIVND, both from the germline V gene (reference sequence). This entry belongs to a study of blood T cell repertoires in COVID-19 (dated by TCRdb to about 2020). Background on the whole study: The collaborator samples originated in the United States, Italy and Spain and spanned the acute and convalescent phases of COVID-19. The prospective study material was composed of cDNA or gDNA derived from T cells, B-cell-depleted T cells, or PBMCs. Subjects who had been exposed to COVID-19, were actively infected with it, or had recovered from it provided the deeply sampled blood TCRbeta repertoires that made up the dataset. A freely available public database, intended as a resource for researchers studying the immune response to SARS-CoV-2, is where the repertoires were released. Samples were obtained from the ongoing ImmuneRACE study (first 160 participants) and from 1,254 subjects provided by 6 global collaborators. Nearly every sample came with metadata listing a de-identified subject ID, COVID-19 status, age in years and sex. Where available, HLA class I and class II types were taken from metadata supplied by the sample provider and were not determined by assay-based typing.

Overall results and qualifications from the work: Clinical and demographic metadata were provided uncurated, with the amount varying by source and participant.

This sequence uses TRBV19 and TRBJ1-2, with no confidently assigned D gene. The TCR sequence derives from a woman aged 55-75 years with COVID-19, enrolled during active disease. Specimen: peripheral blood. The DNA reads TGTGCTACGGCTTTACAGCTTAACTATGGCTACACCTTC. Translated, it reads CATALQLNYGYTF. The full variable domain, with segments outside the CDR3 supplied by the reference TRBV19 and TRBJ1-2 proteins, appears as DGGITQSPKYLFRKEGQNVTLSCEQNLNHDAMYWYRQDPGQGLRLIYYSQIVNDFQKGDIAEGYSVSREKKESFPLTVTSAQKNPTAFYLCATALQLNYGYTFGSGTRLTVV.